This T cell receptor (beta chain) was captured in a study of shared clonotypes between healthy human individuals. The CDR3 spans 14 residues. Germline V CDR1 and CDR2: SNHLY, FYNNEI. V lost 6 bases and J 5 bases, leaving 14 bases between the germline ends. Deep level was the assay's run setting. Libraries were prepared by immunoSEQ multiplex PCR; TCRdb keeps only in-frame clonotypes and omits some of them. The repertoire consists of over a million clones, with over 95% occurring once and the leading ten covering approximately 1%. This clonotype originated in a man aged 30 to 45 in good health. This chain connects TRBV2 to TRBJ2-4; a possible D gene is TRBD1 (5 bases). The sample comprised naive CD4+ T cells sorted from blood. This sample's subset: CD45RA+ positively selected. CDR3 sequence: CASSSRQTENIQYF. As DNA, the CDR3 is TGTGCCAGCAGCTCAAGACAGACCGAAAACATTCAGTACTTC.